These T cell receptor beta chains were read from a single sample in a study of early T cells in non-severe SARS-CoV-2 infection. Via MiXCR, TCRdb re-called the 5' RACE reads, giving one row per CDR3 protein. The table has 60,000 to 65,000 distinct CDR3 sequences, roughly an eighth seen once. Sequences were obtained from whole blood. Receptor source: an adult who was a healthcare worker with PCR-confirmed SARS-CoV-2 infection or an uninfected control (not recorded which). Each CDR3 is given with its conserved first and last residue. The D gene is left open where the match is weak. A clone size is listed for some rows: how often the clone was seen (once, few, many), or a class if it is expanded.

v_call: TRBV4-3; d_call: NA; clone_size: NA; j_call: TRBJ1-1; cdr3_nt: TGCGCCAGCAGCCAAGGAGGTTCGGGGATTGAAGCTTTCTTT; cdr3_aa: CASSQGGSGIEAFF
v_call: TRBV5-5; d_call: TRBD1; clone_size: many; j_call: TRBJ2-1; cdr3_nt: TGTGCCAGCAGCCAACTGACAGGGGACCTAATCAATGAGCAGTTCTTC; cdr3_aa: CASSQLTGDLINEQFF
v_call: TRBV5-4; d_call: TRBD1; clone_size: many; j_call: TRBJ1-1; cdr3_nt: TGTGCCAGCAGCTCGAGAACAGGGGGGAACACTGAAGCTTTCTTT; cdr3_aa: CASSSRTGGNTEAFF
v_call: TRBV5-4; d_call: TRBD1; clone_size: NA; j_call: TRBJ2-7; cdr3_nt: TGTGCCAGCAGCCCCACCGGGACAGCTCCCTACGAGCAGTACTTC; cdr3_aa: CASSPTGTAPYEQYF
v_call: TRBV6-2/TRBV6-3; d_call: NA; clone_size: few; j_call: TRBJ2-1; cdr3_nt: TGTGCCAGCAGTCTAGACTTCAATGAGCAGTTCTTC; cdr3_aa: CASSLDFNEQFF
v_call: TRBV5-5; d_call: NA; clone_size: NA; j_call: TRBJ1-6; cdr3_nt: TGTGCCAGCAGCTTTAGCTCCTATAATTCACCCCTCCACTTT; cdr3_aa: CASSFSSYNSPLHF
v_call: TRBV7-6; d_call: NA; clone_size: many; j_call: TRBJ2-5; cdr3_nt: TGTGCCAGCAGCTTAGGCCAGGCAGAGACCCAGTACTTC; cdr3_aa: CASSLGQAETQYF
v_call: TRBV5-1; d_call: TRBD1; clone_size: many; j_call: TRBJ2-1; cdr3_nt: TGCGCCAGCAGCTTGACAGGGGGCACCTACAATGAGCAGTTCTTC; cdr3_aa: CASSLTGGTYNEQFF
v_call: TRBV6-6; d_call: NA; clone_size: NA; j_call: TRBJ1-4; cdr3_nt: TGTGCCAGCAGGGGGCAGCATGAAAAACTGTTTTTT; cdr3_aa: CASRGQHEKLFF
v_call: TRBV4-3; d_call: NA; clone_size: NA; j_call: TRBJ2-7; cdr3_nt: TGCGCCAGCAGCCAAGTAACAGGAGCCACCTACGAGCAGTACTTC; cdr3_aa: CASSQVTGATYEQYF
v_call: TRBV2; d_call: TRBD1; clone_size: few; j_call: TRBJ1-1; cdr3_nt: TGTGCCAGCGCGGGACAGGGATTTGATCGAGCTTTCTTT; cdr3_aa: CASAGQGFDRAFF
v_call: TRBV12-3/TRBV12-4; d_call: TRBD1; clone_size: many; j_call: TRBJ1-1; cdr3_nt: TGTGCCAGCAGTGTAACACAGGGGGATCGGGCTTTCTTT; cdr3_aa: CASSVTQGDRAFF
v_call: TRBV13; d_call: NA; clone_size: many; j_call: TRBJ2-6; cdr3_nt: TGTGCCAGCAGCTTGAGGGGTTATACTGGGGCCAACGTCCTGACTTTC; cdr3_aa: CASSLRGYTGANVLTF
v_call: TRBV7-8; d_call: NA; clone_size: many; j_call: TRBJ2-7; cdr3_nt: TGTGCCAGCAGCCCGGGGGCTCCAAATACCTACGAGCAGTACTTC; cdr3_aa: CASSPGAPNTYEQYF
v_call: TRBV30; d_call: NA; clone_size: NA; j_call: TRBJ2-7; cdr3_nt: TGTGCCTGGAGTGTTGGGGGTCTTGGGAACGAGCAGTACTTC; cdr3_aa: CAWSVGGLGNEQYF
v_call: TRBV5-1; d_call: NA; clone_size: NA; j_call: TRBJ1-3; cdr3_nt: TGCGCCAGCAGCTTCGGTGACACCATATATTTT; cdr3_aa: CASSFGDTIYF
v_call: TRBV5-1; d_call: NA; clone_size: many; j_call: TRBJ2-3; cdr3_nt: TGCGCCAGCAGCACCTCTAACGGCGCAGATACGCAGTATTTT; cdr3_aa: CASSTSNGADTQYF
v_call: TRBV4-3; d_call: NA; clone_size: few; j_call: TRBJ1-3; cdr3_nt: TGCGCCAGCAGCCAAGCTACAGGAAACACCATATATTTT; cdr3_aa: CASSQATGNTIYF
v_call: TRBV28; d_call: NA; clone_size: NA; j_call: TRBJ2-3; cdr3_nt: TGTGCCAGCAGGCAGGGGGGCAACACAGATACGCAGTATTTT; cdr3_aa: CASRQGGNTDTQYF
v_call: TRBV6-4; d_call: NA; clone_size: many; j_call: TRBJ1-1; cdr3_nt: TGTGCCAGCAGTGAAGTTGGGGGCACTGAAGCTTTCTTT; cdr3_aa: CASSEVGGTEAFF
v_call: TRBV20-1; d_call: TRBD1; clone_size: NA; j_call: TRBJ2-1; cdr3_nt: TGCAGTGCTAGTTCAGGGGGCTACAATAAGCAGTTCTTC; cdr3_aa: CSASSGGYNKQFF
v_call: TRBV7-9; d_call: NA; clone_size: NA; j_call: TRBJ2-5; cdr3_nt: TGTGCCAGCAGCTCCCCGGGACCGGGGCAAGAGACCCAGTACTTC; cdr3_aa: CASSSPGPGQETQYF
v_call: TRBV7-2; d_call: TRBD1; clone_size: many; j_call: TRBJ2-1; cdr3_nt: TGTGCCAGCAGCTTATACGGGACAGGGTTTTACAATGAGCAGTTCTTC; cdr3_aa: CASSLYGTGFYNEQFF
v_call: TRBV20-1; d_call: TRBD1; clone_size: NA; j_call: TRBJ1-6; cdr3_nt: TGCAGTGCTAGATCCGACAGGGGACATTCACCCCTCCACTTT; cdr3_aa: CSARSDRGHSPLHF
v_call: TRBV3-1; d_call: NA; clone_size: NA; j_call: TRBJ1-1; cdr3_nt: TGTGCCAGCAGCCAAGGACAGGCTTCGAACACTGAAGCTTTCTTT; cdr3_aa: CASSQGQASNTEAFF
v_call: TRBV20-1; d_call: TRBD2; clone_size: NA; j_call: TRBJ2-7; cdr3_nt: TGCAGTGCTAGGTCCAGCGGGAGACCCATTACCTACGAGCAGTACTTC; cdr3_aa: CSARSSGRPITYEQYF
v_call: TRBV10-2; d_call: TRBD1; clone_size: NA; j_call: TRBJ2-7; cdr3_nt: TGCGCCAGCAGTAAATGGGGACAGGGCGGGTCCTACGAGCAGTACTTC; cdr3_aa: CASSKWGQGGSYEQYF
v_call: TRBV20-1; d_call: TRBD1; clone_size: NA; j_call: TRBJ1-6; cdr3_nt: TGCAGTGCTAGAGAGGGGGGGACAGGGCTCTCACCCCTCCACTTT; cdr3_aa: CSAREGGTGLSPLHF
v_call: TRBV2; d_call: NA; clone_size: many; j_call: TRBJ2-2; cdr3_nt: TGTGCCAGCAGTGAAGGAGGAAGGGTTTCCGGGGAGCTGTTTTTT; cdr3_aa: CASSEGGRVSGELFF
v_call: TRBV9; d_call: NA; clone_size: few; j_call: TRBJ2-1; cdr3_nt: TGTGCCAGCAGCGTAGTGGACTATGAGCAGTTCTTC; cdr3_aa: CASSVVDYEQFF
v_call: TRBV4-3; d_call: NA; clone_size: NA; j_call: TRBJ1-4; cdr3_nt: TGCGCCAGCAGCCAGGCCACAGAGGCTAATGAAAAACTGTTTTTT; cdr3_aa: CASSQATEANEKLFF
v_call: TRBV20-1; d_call: NA; clone_size: NA; j_call: TRBJ1-1; cdr3_nt: TGCAGGCTAAGCATGAACACTGAAGCTTTCTTT; cdr3_aa: CRLSMNTEAFF
v_call: TRBV20-1; d_call: NA; clone_size: NA; j_call: TRBJ2-1; cdr3_nt: TGCAGTGCTAGAAATCGGTGGGCTGCATCCTACAATGAGCAGTTCTTC; cdr3_aa: CSARNRWAASYNEQFF
v_call: TRBV29-1; d_call: NA; clone_size: NA; j_call: TRBJ2-3; cdr3_nt: TGCAGCGTTGGCCACACAGATACGCAGTATTTT; cdr3_aa: CSVGHTDTQYF
v_call: TRBV28; d_call: TRBD1; clone_size: NA; j_call: TRBJ2-2; cdr3_nt: TGTGCCGGCAAGGACAGGGTCACCGGGGAGCTGTTTTTT; cdr3_aa: CAGKDRVTGELFF
v_call: TRBV28; d_call: NA; clone_size: NA; j_call: TRBJ2-7; cdr3_nt: TGTGCCAGCAGCTCCGGGACGGCGAGCTCCTACGAGCAGTACTTC; cdr3_aa: CASSSGTASSYEQYF
v_call: TRBV5-1; d_call: TRBD1; clone_size: few; j_call: TRBJ2-5; cdr3_nt: TGCGCCAGCGGGGGACAGACGTCCGAGGCCCAGTACTTC; cdr3_aa: CASGGQTSEAQYF
v_call: TRBV30; d_call: NA; clone_size: many; j_call: TRBJ1-4; cdr3_nt: TGTGCCTGGAGTAGAAGGCAGAAAAAACTGTTTTTT; cdr3_aa: CAWSRRQKKLFF
v_call: TRBV7-6; d_call: NA; clone_size: many; j_call: TRBJ2-5; cdr3_nt: TGTGCCAGCAGCCCCGGGGAGACCCAGTACTTC; cdr3_aa: CASSPGETQYF
v_call: TRBV6-5; d_call: TRBD1; clone_size: few; j_call: TRBJ2-7; cdr3_nt: TGTGCCAGCAGTAGTCCCCGACAGGGGAGAACAAGGGACGAGCAGTACTTC; cdr3_aa: CASSSPRQGRTRDEQYF
v_call: TRBV3-1; d_call: TRBD2; clone_size: NA; j_call: TRBJ2-7; cdr3_nt: TGTGCCAGCAGCCTTTCCGGGAGCGGGGGGGTCTACGAGCAGTACTTC; cdr3_aa: CASSLSGSGGVYEQYF
v_call: TRBV5-4; d_call: NA; clone_size: NA; j_call: TRBJ1-6; cdr3_nt: TGTGCCAGCAGTGAAGGGGCCTTAAATTCACCCCTCCACTTT; cdr3_aa: CASSEGALNSPLHF
v_call: TRBV20-1; d_call: TRBD2; clone_size: few; j_call: TRBJ2-7; cdr3_nt: TGCAGTGCTAGTTCTAGCGGGGAGTACGAGCAGTACTTC; cdr3_aa: CSASSSGEYEQYF
v_call: TRBV11-2; d_call: NA; clone_size: many; j_call: TRBJ1-6; cdr3_nt: TGTGCCAGCAGCTTGGCAGCAAATTCACCCCTCCACTTT; cdr3_aa: CASSLAANSPLHF
v_call: TRBV6-5; d_call: NA; clone_size: NA; j_call: TRBJ2-3; cdr3_nt: TGTGCCAGCAGTTACTCAGCGGTGAGCACAGATACGCAGTATTTT; cdr3_aa: CASSYSAVSTDTQYF
v_call: TRBV14; d_call: NA; clone_size: NA; j_call: TRBJ2-5; cdr3_nt: TGTGCCAGCAGCCAAGAGGGAAGGACAAACCAGTACTTC; cdr3_aa: CASSQEGRTNQYF
v_call: TRBV5-6; d_call: TRBD2; clone_size: many; j_call: TRBJ2-5; cdr3_nt: TGTGCCAGCAGCTTGGATATACTAGCGGGGGGCCGGTCGCTTGAGACCCAGTACTTC; cdr3_aa: CASSLDILAGGRSLETQYF
v_call: TRBV7-9; d_call: TRBD1; clone_size: many; j_call: TRBJ1-2; cdr3_nt: TGTGCCAGCAGCTTAGGAACAGGGGTAATATCTAACTATGGCTACACCTTC; cdr3_aa: CASSLGTGVISNYGYTF
v_call: TRBV6-5; d_call: NA; clone_size: once; j_call: TRBJ1-2; cdr3_nt: TGTGCCAGCAGCCCGAACCGACCGACAGGAAACTATGGCTACACCTTC; cdr3_aa: CASSPNRPTGNYGYTF
v_call: TRBV7-8; d_call: TRBD2; clone_size: NA; j_call: TRBJ2-3; cdr3_nt: TGTGCCAGCAGCTCCGAGCGGGGGACAGATACGCAGTATTTT; cdr3_aa: CASSSERGTDTQYF
v_call: TRBV10-3; d_call: NA; clone_size: many; j_call: TRBJ2-1; cdr3_nt: TGTGCCATCAGTGAGTCAAACAGAAACAATGAGCAGTTCTTC; cdr3_aa: CAISESNRNNEQFF
v_call: TRBV18; d_call: NA; clone_size: many; j_call: TRBJ2-1; cdr3_nt: TGTGCCAGCTCAAAGGGGCTCGACTCCTACAATGAGCAGTTCTTC; cdr3_aa: CASSKGLDSYNEQFF
v_call: TRBV28; d_call: TRBD1; clone_size: NA; j_call: TRBJ1-2; cdr3_nt: TGTGCCAATCCGACAGGGGACCTCAGAAATGGCTACACCTTC; cdr3_aa: CANPTGDLRNGYTF
v_call: TRBV29-1; d_call: NA; clone_size: NA; j_call: TRBJ1-1; cdr3_nt: TGCAGCGTTGAAGATCGCCTGGTGAACACTGAAGCTTTCTTT; cdr3_aa: CSVEDRLVNTEAFF
v_call: TRBV5-4; d_call: TRBD2; clone_size: many; j_call: TRBJ2-1; cdr3_nt: TGTGCCAGCAGCTCTAGCGGGGCTTCGGGGAATGAGCAGTTCTTC; cdr3_aa: CASSSSGASGNEQFF
v_call: TRBV7-9; d_call: NA; clone_size: NA; j_call: TRBJ2-7; cdr3_nt: TGTGCCAGCAGCTTATTTGAAGGGCCCTACGAGCAGTACTTC; cdr3_aa: CASSLFEGPYEQYF
v_call: TRBV9; d_call: TRBD2; clone_size: many; j_call: TRBJ2-5; cdr3_nt: TGTGCCAGCAGCCCGGGGGGGCAAGAGACCCAGTACTTC; cdr3_aa: CASSPGGQETQYF